The rows below give T cell receptor beta chains drawn from one sample of a study of control samples from healthy donors and cancer patients. Measured with immunoSEQ multiplex PCR; TCRdb has only the in-frame clones, and not every one. The sample holds 100,000 to 150,000 clones; about nine tenths are singletons and the top ten take about 2.5%. The sample consisted of blood. The source of these receptors is a man between 40 and 49 years old in good health. CDR3s include the opening cysteine and the closing phenylalanine or tryptophan. A D gene is named only where the DNA matches it firmly. Size is omitted from some rows. Given values are once, few, many or a class for expanded clones.

v_gene: TRBV5-1; abundance: -; j_gene: TRBJ2-5; d_gene: -; len: 15; CDR3nt: TGCGCCAGCAGCTTGGAAGGGGGGCTCCAAGAGACCCAGTACTTC; CDR3aa: CASSLEGGLQETQYF
v_gene: TRBV14; abundance: -; j_gene: TRBJ1-2; d_gene: -; len: 12; CDR3nt: TGTGCCAGCAGCCTTCGGGGCTATGGCTACACCTTC; CDR3aa: CASSLRGYGYTF
v_gene: TRBV28; abundance: -; j_gene: TRBJ2-1; d_gene: TRBD2; len: 16; CDR3nt: TGTGCCAGCAGTTTATGGTTAGCGGGGGGGCCGAATGAGCAGTTCTTC; CDR3aa: CASSLWLAGGPNEQFF
v_gene: TRBV5-1; abundance: -; j_gene: TRBJ2-5; d_gene: -; len: 15; CDR3nt: TGCGCCAGCAGCTTTCTGGGAGGGGGTCAAGAGACCCAGTACTTC; CDR3aa: CASSFLGGGQETQYF
v_gene: TRBV11-2; abundance: -; j_gene: TRBJ1-3; d_gene: -; len: 13; CDR3nt: TGTGCCAGCAGCCTCAGGGTCGGAAACACCATATATTTT; CDR3aa: CASSLRVGNTIYF
v_gene: TRBV11-2; abundance: -; j_gene: TRBJ1-2; d_gene: -; len: 15; CDR3nt: TGTGCCAGCAGCTTATCCTCGAGGCCGAGATATGGCTACACCTTC; CDR3aa: CASSLSSRPRYGYTF
v_gene: TRBV5-1; abundance: once; j_gene: TRBJ2-1; d_gene: TRBD2; len: 16; CDR3nt: TGCGCCAGCAGCGAGGGACTAGCAGTCCCCTACAATGAGCAGTTCTTC; CDR3aa: CASSEGLAVPYNEQFF
v_gene: TRBV6-5; abundance: -; j_gene: TRBJ1-1; d_gene: -; len: 11; CDR3nt: TGTGCCAGCTGGGGGAACACTGAAGCTTTCTTT; CDR3aa: CASWGNTEAFF
v_gene: TRBV2; abundance: -; j_gene: TRBJ2-1; d_gene: -; len: 10; CDR3nt: TGTGCCAGCGAGTACAATGAGCAGTTCTTC; CDR3aa: CASEYNEQFF
v_gene: TRBV5-4; abundance: -; j_gene: TRBJ1-6; d_gene: -; len: 14; CDR3nt: TGTGCCAGCAGCTCTCCAGGGGTCCGGGGACCCCTCCACTTT; CDR3aa: CASSSPGVRGPLHF
v_gene: TRBV27; abundance: -; j_gene: TRBJ1-1; d_gene: -; len: 15; CDR3nt: TGTGCCAGCAGGCGGGCGGGGGTCATGAACACTGAAGCTTTCTTT; CDR3aa: CASRRAGVMNTEAFF
v_gene: TRBV2; abundance: -; j_gene: TRBJ1-1; d_gene: TRBD1; len: 13; CDR3nt: TGTGCCAGCAGACAGGGGGGGGAGATAGAAGCTTTCTTT; CDR3aa: CASRQGGEIEAFF
v_gene: TRBV21-1; abundance: few; j_gene: TRBJ1-4; d_gene: -; len: 16; CDR3nt: TGTGCCAGGGGCGGCGGGGAGCCCCGTCTTGGGGAAAAACTGTTTTTT; CDR3aa: CARGGGEPRLGEKLFF
v_gene: TRBV3-1/TRBV3-2; abundance: -; j_gene: TRBJ1-2; d_gene: -; len: 15; CDR3nt: TGTGCCAGCAGCGACACCGGGACACTGAGCTATGGCTACACCTTC; CDR3aa: CASSDTGTLSYGYTF
v_gene: TRBV5-1; abundance: -; j_gene: TRBJ1-2; d_gene: -; len: 12; CDR3nt: TGCGCCAGCAGTCAGTCAGGAAATGGCTACACCTTC; CDR3aa: CASSQSGNGYTF
v_gene: TRBV9; abundance: -; j_gene: TRBJ1-1; d_gene: -; len: 15; CDR3nt: TGTGCCAGCAGCGTAGTGCCAGAACAGAACACTGAAGCTTTCTTT; CDR3aa: CASSVVPEQNTEAFF
v_gene: TRBV7-9; abundance: once; j_gene: TRBJ2-1; d_gene: -; len: 15; CDR3nt: TGTGCCAGCATCGTGGGGGTAGGGCCCCACAATGAGCAGTTCTTC; CDR3aa: CASIVGVGPHNEQFF
v_gene: TRBV15; abundance: few; j_gene: TRBJ1-5; d_gene: TRBD1; len: 14; CDR3nt: TGTGCCACCAGCATGTACAGGGGGAATCAGCCCCAGCATTTT; CDR3aa: CATSMYRGNQPQHF
v_gene: TRBV7-2; abundance: -; j_gene: TRBJ1-5; d_gene: -; len: 13; CDR3nt: TGTGCCAGCAGCTCCTGGGGGGGTCAGCCCCAGCATTTT; CDR3aa: CASSSWGGQPQHF
v_gene: TRBV2; abundance: once; j_gene: TRBJ1-1; d_gene: -; len: 15; CDR3nt: TGTGCCAGCAGTGTGTCTCCAGGCCTGAACACTGAAGCTTTCTTT; CDR3aa: CASSVSPGLNTEAFF
v_gene: TRBV4-1; abundance: -; j_gene: TRBJ1-1; d_gene: -; len: 17; CDR3nt: TGCGCCAGCAGCCAAGGGGGACCCGTGGGGTTGAACACTGAAGCTTTCTTT; CDR3aa: CASSQGGPVGLNTEAFF
v_gene: TRBV18; abundance: once; j_gene: TRBJ1-2; d_gene: -; len: 14; CDR3nt: TGTGCCAGCTCCCACGGACCAGCGTCCTATGGCTACACCTTC; CDR3aa: CASSHGPASYGYTF
v_gene: TRBV7-8; abundance: -; j_gene: TRBJ2-3; d_gene: TRBD2; len: 16; CDR3nt: TGTGCCAGCAGCTTGAAGCGGGGGGCAAGCACAGATACGCAGTATTTT; CDR3aa: CASSLKRGASTDTQYF
v_gene: TRBV3-1/TRBV3-2; abundance: once; j_gene: TRBJ1-2; d_gene: -; len: 12; CDR3nt: TGTGCCAGCAGCCGAGGACCCGCGGGCTACACCTTC; CDR3aa: CASSRGPAGYTF
v_gene: TRBV3-1/TRBV3-2; abundance: once; j_gene: TRBJ1-3; d_gene: -; len: 15; CDR3nt: TGTGCCAGCAGTCCGCCGGGGGCCTCTGGAAACACCATATATTTT; CDR3aa: CASSPPGASGNTIYF
v_gene: TRBV10-3; abundance: -; j_gene: TRBJ1-3; d_gene: TRBD1; len: 15; CDR3nt: TGTGCCATCAGTGGGACAGGGGGCACTGGAAACACCATATATTTT; CDR3aa: CAISGTGGTGNTIYF
v_gene: TRBV3-1/TRBV3-2; abundance: -; j_gene: TRBJ1-3; d_gene: -; len: 12; CDR3nt: TGTGCCAGCAGCCAAGTTGAGGACACCATATATTTT; CDR3aa: CASSQVEDTIYF
v_gene: TRBV14; abundance: -; j_gene: TRBJ2-2; d_gene: -; len: 19; CDR3nt: TGTGCCAGCAGCCTTAGCCGGGGCGTTGAATATCGGTTGTCCGGGGAGCTGTTTTTT; CDR3aa: CASSLSRGVEYRLSGELFF
v_gene: TRBV7-2; abundance: -; j_gene: TRBJ2-7; d_gene: TRBD2; len: 16; CDR3nt: TGTGCCAGCAGCTTAGCGCGGGGGGACGTTCACTACGAGCAGTACTTC; CDR3aa: CASSLARGDVHYEQYF
v_gene: TRBV7-7; abundance: -; j_gene: TRBJ2-5; d_gene: TRBD1; len: 15; CDR3nt: TGTGCTAGCAGCTTAGGGACAGGGGGTCAAGAGACCCAGTACTTC; CDR3aa: CASSLGTGGQETQYF
v_gene: TRBV6-8; abundance: -; j_gene: TRBJ1-6; d_gene: TRBD1; len: 17; CDR3nt: TGTGCCAGCAAGAAGGGTCAGGGGGCCCCCTATAATTTACCCCTCCACTTT; CDR3aa: CASKKGQGAPYNLPLHF
v_gene: TRBV9; abundance: -; j_gene: TRBJ2-7; d_gene: TRBD2; len: 15; CDR3nt: TGTGCCAGCAGCCGGGGAGGGTTCAGTCTCTACGAGCAGTACTTC; CDR3aa: CASSRGGFSLYEQYF
v_gene: TRBV29-1; abundance: -; j_gene: TRBJ1-5; d_gene: TRBD1; len: 13; CDR3nt: TGCAGCGTTGAAACAGGGGGCAGTCAGCCCCAGCATTTT; CDR3aa: CSVETGGSQPQHF
v_gene: TRBV19; abundance: -; j_gene: TRBJ2-1; d_gene: TRBD1; len: 14; CDR3nt: TGTGCCAGTACCTCCGACAGGGGGCGGAATGAGCAGTTCTTC; CDR3aa: CASTSDRGRNEQFF
v_gene: TRBV6-4; abundance: -; j_gene: TRBJ1-6; d_gene: -; len: 21; CDR3nt: TGTGCCAGCAGTGACTCCATACCGGGACGTAGCAGGGGATCCTATAATTCACCCCTCCACTTT; CDR3aa: CASSDSIPGRSRGSYNSPLHF
v_gene: TRBV5-6; abundance: -; j_gene: TRBJ2-5; d_gene: -; len: 14; CDR3nt: TGTGCCAGCAGCGGGGGACAACTCCAAGAGACCCAGTACTTC; CDR3aa: CASSGGQLQETQYF
v_gene: TRBV12-3/TRBV12-4; abundance: -; j_gene: TRBJ1-5; d_gene: -; len: 13; CDR3nt: TGTGCCAGCAGTTTAGCGCAGGGTCAGCCCCAGCATTTT; CDR3aa: CASSLAQGQPQHF
v_gene: TRBV5-6; abundance: -; j_gene: TRBJ1-4; d_gene: TRBD1; len: 14; CDR3nt: TGTGCCAGCAGCTGGGACAGGGGAAAAGAAAAACTGTTTTTT; CDR3aa: CASSWDRGKEKLFF
v_gene: TRBV19; abundance: -; j_gene: TRBJ1-1; d_gene: -; len: 14; CDR3nt: TGTGCCAGTATCCCCAGGAGGGTGAACACTGAAGCTTTCTTT; CDR3aa: CASIPRRVNTEAFF
v_gene: TRBV2; abundance: -; j_gene: TRBJ1-5; d_gene: -; len: 15; CDR3nt: TGTGCCAGCAGTTGGACAGTTAGAAGCAATCAGCCCCAGCATTTT; CDR3aa: CASSWTVRSNQPQHF
v_gene: TRBV19; abundance: few; j_gene: TRBJ1-1; d_gene: -; len: 12; CDR3nt: TGTGCCAGTAGTCAGTTGAACACTGAAGCTTTCTTT; CDR3aa: CASSQLNTEAFF
v_gene: TRBV10-2; abundance: -; j_gene: TRBJ1-1; d_gene: -; len: 14; CDR3nt: TGCGCCAGCGGGGACGGGAAAAACAGGCCTGAAGCTTTCTTT; CDR3aa: CASGDGKNRPEAFF
v_gene: TRBV5-1; abundance: -; j_gene: TRBJ2-3; d_gene: -; len: 14; CDR3nt: TGCGCCAGCAGGTCAGGGGATTTCACAGATACGCAGTATTTT; CDR3aa: CASRSGDFTDTQYF
v_gene: TRBV7-9; abundance: -; j_gene: TRBJ2-1; d_gene: TRBD2; len: 16; CDR3nt: TGTGCCAGCAGCTTAGGACTTAGCGGGGGAAACAATGAGCAGTTCTTC; CDR3aa: CASSLGLSGGNNEQFF
v_gene: TRBV18; abundance: -; j_gene: TRBJ1-4; d_gene: -; len: 14; CDR3nt: TGTGCCAGCTCACCAGGAGGGGGTAATGAAAAACTGTTTTTT; CDR3aa: CASSPGGGNEKLFF
v_gene: TRBV30; abundance: -; j_gene: TRBJ2-5; d_gene: -; len: 11; CDR3nt: TGTGCCTGGAGTGTAAGGGAGACCCAGTACTTC; CDR3aa: CAWSVRETQYF
v_gene: TRBV2; abundance: -; j_gene: TRBJ2-7; d_gene: TRBD2; len: 15; CDR3nt: TGTGCCAGCAGTGGGGAGGGATCGACGCCCTACGAGCAGTACTTC; CDR3aa: CASSGEGSTPYEQYF